This paragraph reports one T cell receptor beta chain. The antigen this receptor binds is unknown. Per-nucleotide qualities are absent, and no much larger clonotype sits a single base away. The V and J ends are trimmed by 0 bases and 6 bases, leaving 11 bases between them. The CDR3 covers 14 residues, taking in both the cysteine and the phenylalanine. Just the 42-base CDR3 DNA is kept, in frame starting at base 1. The germline V gene encodes CDR1 SGHTA and CDR2 FQGNSA. The CDR3 regions of human TCRbeta chains were analyzed by immunosequencing. The original methods were these. Repertoire TCRs were checked for matches against a reference library of SARS-CoV-2-specific TCRs that had been generated using the MIRA antigen-specificity platform. Breadth was defined as the fraction of unique TCRs that were SARS-CoV-2-associated. Depth was defined as the fraction of total T cells that were SARS-CoV-2-associated. Each spike-specific TCR was assigned to its reactive spike region and to a CD4 or CD8 class using the MIRA data. Log10-transformed breadth and depth values were compared by one-way ANOVA with Sidak's multiple comparisons tests. TCRdb limited this immuneACCESS table to in-frame rearrangements with V and J called. A share of clones is missing; checked studies link under half to unresolved V genes, and the rest is unexplained. That table is the source of V, J and clone size, and D and trimming were worked out from the DNA. Within this sample are around 120,000 clones, with 84% of them counted one time only. The leading ten clones occupy around a quarter of the sample.

This sample was taken from a study of T cell responses to AZD1222 COVID-19 vaccine (dated by TCRdb to the early 2020s). In the study overall: A total of 233 trial participants underwent TCR sequencing, of whom around 210 had received two doses of AZD1222 and around 26 had received two doses of the MenACWY control vaccine. Trial participants were enrolled into age subgroups of 18-55, 56-69 and 70-plus years, which contained around 150, 29 and 61 TCR-sequenced participants, respectively.

The time point tag for this specimen amounts to: about 28 days (+/-7) after the second vaccine dose. AZD1222 recipients whose second dose came at about 4 weeks and those whose second dose came at about 12 weeks were combined into one group, since spike-specific TCR depth and breadth did not differ between the two schedules. Vaccinee samples came from UK trials COV001 and COV002, including a single-blind randomized controlled phase 2/3 trial of AZD1222 (ChAdOx1 nCoV-19) in healthy adults. Trial participant PBMC samples were collected at day 0 and day 28 after the second dose for TCRbeta chain sequencing. The paper as a whole reports these results and caveats: Vaccine-associated CD4 TCRs spanned the whole spike protein, with dominant responses in regions 160-218 and 743-854. Participants were mostly white British, with more females than males. The authors suggested clonal diversity may have been underestimated. Reportedly, close to half of the unique spike-specific TCRs recognized epitopes lying outside the regions that are mutated in the B.1.351 and B.1.1.7 variants. A significant rise in spike-specific TCR breadth and depth was observed after two AZD1222 doses relative to day 0 and relative to MenACWY recipients. Only six AZD1222 recipients were SARS-CoV-2 seropositive at baseline, limiting conclusions about previously exposed vaccinees. In the small 56-69-year group, the increase in depth fell short of significance, most likely because of low power. Because no samples from the day 14 peak response were available, repertoires could be characterized only after the peak T cell response.

The TCR sequence derives from an adult who received the AZD1222 COVID-19 vaccine. The starting material was peripheral blood, obtained 28 days after the second AZD1222 dose. The receptor chain draws on TRBV7-2 and TRBJ1-2; the D gene is possibly TRBD1, with 5 bases matching. The nucleotides are TGTGCCAGCAGCTTAGCGGCAGGGCAGGATGGCTACACCTTC. This gives the protein CASSLAAGQDGYTF.